A selection of T cell receptor beta chains follows, all from one sample in a study of blood T cells in healthy people across ages. One entry per CDR3 protein, called by TCRdb with MiXCR from the 5' RACE reads. The repertoire holds more than 650,000 distinct CDR3 sequences, with around a fifth as singletons. Sequencing was carried out using blood. The receptors here all came from a man in his 70s in good health. The CDR3 runs from the conserved cysteine through the conserved F or W. A D gene is named only where the DNA matches it firmly. The listing skips clone size in some rows; elsewhere it reads once, few, many or a size class.

TRBV5-1	NA	TRBJ1-2	TRBD1	CASRGQGMNYGCTF	TGCGCCAGCAGAGGACAGGGGATGAACTATGGCTGCACCTTC
TRBV5-1	NA	TRBJ2-7	NA	CASSLNPDRGYEQYF	TGCGCCAGCAGCTTGAATCCGGACAGAGGCTACGAGCAGTACTTC
TRBV20-1	few	TRBJ2-1	NA	CSAESITEGSYNEQFF	TGCAGTGCCGAGTCTATAACGGAGGGCTCCTACAATGAGCAGTTCTTC
TRBV18	few	TRBJ2-1	NA	CASSPVVGDLNEQFF	TGTGCCAGCTCTCCGGTGGTAGGTGACCTCAATGAGCAGTTCTTC
TRBV20-1	NA	TRBJ2-3	NA	CSASYRGETDTQYF	TGCAGTGCTTCGTACAGAGGAGAGACAGATACGCAGTATTTT
TRBV7-2	NA	TRBJ1-5	NA	CASSSVLGGQPQHF	TGTGCCAGCAGCTCCGTTCTGGGGGGTCAGCCCCAGCATTTT
TRBV28	few	TRBJ1-6	NA	CASSPRRGSPLHF	TGTGCCAGCAGTCCGAGACGGGGTTCACCCCTCCACTTT
TRBV20-1	NA	TRBJ2-7	NA	CSASSPKAYEQYF	TGCAGTGCTAGTAGCCCAAAAGCCTACGAGCAGTACTTC
TRBV6-5	NA	TRBJ2-3	NA	CASSYSTGFAQYF	TGTGCCAGCAGTTACTCGACGGGGTTTGCGCAGTATTTT
TRBV7-2	NA	TRBJ1-1	NA	CASSLNNQGNTEAFF	TGTGCCAGCAGCTTGAATAACCAGGGGAACACTGAAGCTTTCTTT